The present T cell receptor (beta chain) was sequenced within a study of blood T cell repertoires in COVID-19. Here immunoSEQ multiplex PCR was the method, and the copy in TCRdb shows in-frame clones only, minus some. This table has more than 250,000 clones, approximately 85% appearing once. Deletions cut 3 bases from V and 1 base from J, with 13 bases between. The V gene's germline CDR1 is LGHDT and CDR2 YNNKEL (reference sequence). This CDR3 has 16 amino acids. The clonotype originates from a man younger than 40 who had recovered from COVID-19. Sequences were obtained from PBMCs or T cells enriched from blood (not recorded which). The chain joins TRBV3-1 (or the pseudogene TRBV3-2) to TRBJ2-4, with D tentatively TRBD1 (6 bases). The CDR3 DNA sequence: TGTGCCAGCAGCCAGGGACCTAGGGGGGCCAAAAACATTCAGTACTTC. This sequence encodes CASSQGPRGAKNIQYF.